This record concerns one T cell receptor (beta chain) sequence. What it binds is not known. TCR beta cDNA libraries included unique molecular identifiers. From around 0.96 to 9.9 million T cells, roughly 0.5 million cDNA molecules were obtained. TCRdb itself ran the PCR reads through MiXCR, one entry per CDR3 protein. The data show about 500,000 distinct CDR3 sequences, with roughly 46% seen just once and 9.5% to 13% held by the top ten. This record comes from a study of post-analysis software for immune sequencing data. Overall study: Recorded disease courses covered relapsing-remitting, secondary progressive and progressive-relapsing multiple sclerosis. Some patients had no subtype annotation.

This CDR3 is built from 16 residues. Overall study results and limits: Compared with controls, patients had more of five TRBV segments, including TRBV5-6, TRBV5-1 and TRBV20-1. Compared against controls, patients with multiple sclerosis displayed significantly lower normalized Chao1 diversity. With F measure, samples from one preparation batch clustered together strongly.

The J gene is TRBJ2-6, the V gene TRBV21-1. TRBV21-1 is annotated as a pseudogene. The sequencing sample was made of blood. The origin of this receptor is a girl aged 10 to 17 with multiple sclerosis. This chain's CDR3 is CASSKDHASGANVLTF. DNA for the CDR3: TGTGCCAGCAGCAAAGATCATGCCTCTGGGGCCAACGTCCTGACTTTC.